There are many counts of the clone carrying this TCR beta chain. Its antigen is unknown. Sequenced by immunoSEQ multiplex PCR; TCRdb stores in-frame clones only, minus some. Here the sample spans some 95,000 clones, roughly 90% being singletons. The data stem from a study of T cell responses to AZD1222 COVID-19 vaccine. Whole-study results and caveats: Donors, mostly white British, included more females; clonal diversity was possibly underestimated.

The sequence was collected from an adult who received the AZD1222 COVID-19 vaccine. Specimen: peripheral blood, collected 28 days after the second AZD1222 dose.

DNA of the CDR3: TGTGCCAGCAGCTTAGAAGGCAGATTCGTCGAAGCTTTCTTT. Protein sequence: CASSLEGRFVEAFF. This chain uses TRBV11-2 with TRBJ1-1, with D uncertain. From germline, CDR1 is SGHAT and CDR2 FQNNGV. This CDR3 region has 14 residues. Trimming cost V 0 bases and J 8 bases, with 13 bases left between them. The whole variable domain, filled in from reference TRBV11-2 and TRBJ1-1, reads EAGVAQSPRYKIIEKRQSVAFWCNPISGHATLYWYQQILGQGPKLLIQFQNNGVVDDSQLPKDRFSAERLKGVDSTLKIQPAKLEDSAVYLCASSLEGRFVEAFFGQGTRLTVV.